A selection of T cell receptor beta chains follows, all from one sample in a study of T-cell reconstitution after alpha-beta-depleted transplantation in children. One entry per CDR3 protein results from TCRdb running MiXCR on the PCR reads. The repertoire holds 100,000 to 120,000 distinct CDR3 sequences, with about a tenth as singletons. Sample: PBMCs from the stem cell graft donor, taken from the stem cell graft. The receptors were sampled from a human donor who donated a stem cell graft to a child with acute lymphoblastic leukemia. Each CDR3 is given with its conserved first and last residue. The order of the fields is clone size, J gene, D gene, V gene, CDR3 protein, CDR3 DNA. A D gene is named only where the DNA matches it firmly. Clone size is not always given. Where it is, it says once, few, many or a class for expanded clones.

many,TRBJ2-1,NA,TRBV7-2,CASSFDTYNEQFF,TGTGCCAGCAGCTTTGACACTTACAATGAGCAGTTCTTC
NA,TRBJ2-3,NA,TRBV5-1,CASSLGSPTDTQYF,TGCGCCAGCAGCTTGGGAAGTCCCACAGATACGCAGTATTTT
many,TRBJ1-2,NA,TRBV12-3/TRBV12-4,CASSLGSNYGYTF,TGTGCCAGCAGTCTCGGGAGTAACTATGGCTACACCTTC
many,TRBJ1-1,NA,TRBV27,CASSLARNTEAFF,TGTGCCAGCAGTTTAGCCAGGAACACTGAAGCTTTCTTT
many,TRBJ2-3,TRBD1,TRBV27,CASSFPGGANTQYF,TGTGCCAGCAGCTTCCCAGGGGGCGCAAATACGCAGTATTTT
many,TRBJ1-2,NA,TRBV27,CASSLSTGHLLSGRVGYTF,TGTGCCAGCAGTTTATCGACAGGCCACCTTCTCTCGGGAAGGGTTGGCTACACCTTC
many,TRBJ2-1,NA,TRBV20-1,CSAREGGRVGEQFF,TGCAGTGCTAGAGAGGGGGGCAGGGTGGGTGAGCAGTTCTTC
many,TRBJ1-1,TRBD1,TRBV7-8,CASSLSTGVNTEAFF,TGTGCCAGCAGCTTATCTACAGGGGTGAACACTGAAGCTTTCTTT
few,TRBJ2-1,TRBD1,TRBV11-2,CASSSQGAYNEQFF,TGTGCCAGCAGCTCGCAGGGGGCCTACAATGAGCAGTTCTTC
many,TRBJ2-3,NA,TRBV5-1,CASSSTGKPDLSTDTQYF,TGCGCCAGCAGCTCAACAGGGAAGCCAGACCTTAGCACAGATACGCAGTATTTT
NA,TRBJ2-5,TRBD2,TRBV3-1,CASSQRGTSEETQYF,TGTGCCAGCAGCCAGAGGGGGACTAGCGAAGAGACCCAGTACTTC
NA,TRBJ2-1,NA,TRBV19,CASSADRAKISAGEQFF,TGTGCCAGTAGTGCGGACCGCGCCAAAATTAGCGCCGGTGAGCAGTTCTTC
many,TRBJ2-7,NA,TRBV12-3/TRBV12-4,CASSPGTPRFHYEQYF,TGTGCCAGCAGTCCCGGGACGCCACGCTTCCACTACGAGCAGTACTTC
many,TRBJ2-7,NA,TRBV5-1,CASSRDKAYEQYF,TGCGCCAGCAGCCGGGACAAAGCCTACGAGCAGTACTTC
NA,TRBJ1-6,NA,TRBV4-3,CASSQDTSGGWNSPLHF,TGCGCCAGCAGCCAAGATACATCCGGGGGCTGGAATTCACCCCTCCACTTT
many,TRBJ1-1,TRBD1,TRBV20-1,CSASPPGQYMNTEAFF,TGCAGTGCTAGTCCCCCGGGACAGTACATGAACACTGAAGCTTTCTTT
many,TRBJ2-3,NA,TRBV7-2,CASSLGGGLVNSDTQYF,TGTGCCAGCAGCTTAGGTGGGGGATTAGTGAACTCAGATACGCAGTATTTT
many,TRBJ2-5,TRBD2,TRBV7-9,CASSPRASGQETQYF,TGTGCCAGCAGCCCTAGGGCTAGCGGCCAAGAGACCCAGTACTTC